This entry describes one TCR beta chain. As yet, its antigen is unknown. This entry is derived from a study of T cells in Graves' hyperthyroidism and ophthalmopathy. As for the study in general: At the time of initial diagnosis and before any treatment, peripheral blood was collected.

Subjects with ophthalmopathy showed a Clinical Activity Score no lower than 3, a NOSPECS grade no lower than 4, and a duration shorter than 3 months. It was uncontrolled infection, other autoimmune disease, pregnancy or lactation that excluded patients. The investigators amplified TCR beta CDR3 regions from RNA transcripts. HTBI primers were used for first-round RT-PCR of the TCR CDR3. TCRdb independently ran MiXCR on the multiplex PCR reads; one entry per CDR3 protein. Of more than 300,000 distinct CDR3 sequences listed, about 14% are singletons. Study-level results: Peripheral blood also featured most of the thyroid clonotypes expanded above 0.001.

The receptor was isolated from a woman aged 25 to 45 with Graves' ophthalmopathy. The sample taken for sequencing was blood.

Written as DNA, the CDR3 is TGTGCCAGCAGCGCTCCGGGACTAGCGGGGGGGGATACGCAGTATTTT. This gives the protein CASSAPGLAGGDTQYF. The V call is TRBV9, the J call TRBJ2-3, with 16 bases matching TRBD2. CDR1 is SGDLS and CDR2 is YYNGEE in the germline V gene. The CDR3 contains 16 residues. The ends lost 3 bases at V and 6 bases at J; junction bases unmatched: 4.